The 14 T cell receptor beta chains presented below share a single source sample, sequenced in a study of T cells after yellow fever vaccination. One entry per CDR3 protein results from TCRdb running MiXCR on the 5' RACE reads. The sample contains 300,000 to 350,000 distinct CDR3 sequences, about 4.5% of which appear only once. The material sequenced was PBMCs, taken 15 days after the yellow fever booster vaccination. The receptors were gathered from a young man who received the YFV17D yellow fever vaccine.

The chain combines TRBV9 with TRBJ2-5, with TRBD2 matching 12 bases. This CDR3 has 18 residues. V shed 0 bases and J 2 bases; nucleotides not matched to a gene: 8. Germline CDR1 and CDR2: SGDLS and YYNGEE. The CDR3 DNA is TGTGCCAGCAGCGTAGGACTAGCGGGGGCCGGAATACAAGAGACCCAGTACTTC. Translating gives CASSVGLAGAGIQETQYF. The whole variable domain, remainder taken from reference TRBV9 and TRBJ2-5, is DSGVTQTPKHLITATGQRVTLRCSPRSGDLSVYWYQQSLDQGLQFLIQYYNGEERAKGNILERFSAQQFPDLHSELNLSSLELGDSALYFCASSVGLAGAGIQETQYFGPGTRLLVL.

The gene calls are TRBV10-3 and TRBJ1-5; no clear D. The CDR3 has 12 residues. V was shortened by 6 bases and J by 0 bases, with 3 bases between the two germline ends. Germline V gives CDR1 ENHRY, CDR2 SYGVKD. DNA for the CDR3: TGTGCCATCAGCCCTAGCAATCAGCCCCAGCATTTT. It specifies CAISPSNQPQHF.

This clonotype was picked up a small number of times. V gene TRBV10-3 combines with J gene TRBJ2-3; D uncertain. The CDR3 runs to 22 residues. CDR1 ENHRY and CDR2 SYGVKD come from the germline V gene. V gave up 3 bases and J gave up 0 bases, with 31 bases separating them. The CDR3 sequence: CAISDNRGSTLLGDVSTDTQYF. The CDR3 DNA is TGTGCCATCAGTGATAACAGAGGAAGTACTTTGCTTGGTGACGTGAGCACAGATACGCAGTATTTT.

In its sample, this clonotype was seen many times. CDR3 sequence reads: CASSRVGRTEAFF. CDR3 DNA: TGCGCCAGCAGCCGAGTGGGGCGCACTGAAGCTTTCTTT. The chain uses TRBV5-1 and TRBJ1-1, with a weak D call TRBD1 (5 bases). The CDR3 totals 13 residues. Trimming shortened V by 4 bases and J by 4 bases, and 11 bases separated the two germline ends. The germline V gene has CDR1 SGHRS and CDR2 YFSETQ. Full variable domain (outside the CDR3, taken from reference TRBV5-1 and TRBJ1-1): KAGVTQTPRYLIKTRGQQVTLSCSPISGHRSVSWYQQTPGQGLQFLFEYFSETQRNKGNFPGRFSGRQFSNSRSEMNVSTLELGDSALYLCASSRVGRTEAFFGQGTRLTVV.

This clonotype occurred many times. This chain joins TRBV2 and TRBJ2-7; no definite D call. Germline V gene lookup returns CDR1 SNHLY and CDR2 FYNNEI. Trimming cost V 7 bases and J 4 bases, with 8 bases left between them. The CDR3 has 11 amino acids. The CDR3 DNA sequence: TGTGCCAGCACTCCAGGTTACGAGCAGTACTTC. This encodes CASTPGYEQYF. The full variable domain, in which reference TRBV2 and TRBJ2-7 provide the parts outside the CDR3, is EPEVTQTPSHQVTQMGQEVILRCVPISNHLYFYWYRQILGQKVEFLVSFYNNEISEKSEIFDDQFSVERPDGSNFTLKIRSTKLEDSAMYFCASTPGYEQYFGPGTRLTVT.

This rearrangement joins TRBV12-3 or TRBV12-4 to TRBJ2-5; weak D call: TRBD2 (5 bases). The CDR3 has 14 residues. The germline V and J ends were trimmed by 6 bases and 9 bases, with 20 bases remaining between them. For the CDR3, the DNA is TGTGCCAGCAGGAAACAAGAGATCGGGATGGCCCAGTACTTC. It codes for CASRKQEIGMAQYF.

A few counts support this clonotype. V and J are TRBV7-6 and TRBJ2-5; TRBD2 matches at 7 bases. This CDR3 is 15 amino acids long. J lost 5 bases, V lost 4 bases, and 10 bases had no gene match. Germline lookup yields CDR1 SGHVS and CDR2 FNYEAQ. CDR3 protein: CASSSAGGFGETQYF. The DNA for the CDR3 is TGTGCCAGCAGCTCCGCCGGGGGGTTTGGGGAGACCCAGTACTTC.

This clonotype was seen repeatedly, ten times or more. J is TRBJ2-7 and V is TRBV20-1; D is possibly TRBD2 (5 bases). Between the trimmed V and J ends, which lost 0 bases and 4 bases, there was a span of 13 bases. The CDR3 runs to 14 residues. Germline CDR1 and CDR2: DFQATT and SNEGSKA (reference sequence). The CDR3 bases are TGCAGTGCTAGAGATCATCGACGAGGGTACGAGCAGTACTTC. Translated, it gives CSARDHRRGYEQYF.

This clonotype was counted ten times or more. The V call is TRBV12-3 or TRBV12-4, the J call TRBJ1-2; D call uncertain. V lost 4 bases to trimming and J lost 1 base, with 16 bases between them. The CDR3 consists of 16 residues. In DNA form, the CDR3 reads TGTGCCAGCAGTTCCGCCCGGGTTCTTCTTAACTATGGCTACACCTTC. It translates to CASSSARVLLNYGYTF.

This clonotype appeared a few times. The gene calls are TRBV7-2 and TRBJ2-2; D not certain. V dropped 6 bases and J dropped 0 bases, with 11 bases sitting between them. This CDR3 spans 15 amino acids. Germline-derived CDR1 and CDR2 are SGHTA and FQGNSA. In DNA form, the CDR3 reads TGTGCCAGCAGTCGTAGCCAGGCGAACACCGGGGAGCTGTTTTTT. Translated: CASSRSQANTGELFF.

This rearrangement joins TRBV4-3 to TRBJ1-5, with D possibly being TRBD1 (6 bases). Trimming cost V 2 bases and J 4 bases, with 12 bases left between them. The CDR3 has 15 residues. CDR1 LGHNA and CDR2 YSLEER come from the germline V gene. CDR3 in amino acids: CASSQTPQGNQPQHF. The CDR3 bases are TGCGCCAGCAGCCAAACCCCGCAGGGGAATCAGCCCCAGCATTTT.

About this clonotype: The junction departs from the called germline gene at one end, perhaps through a read error. The gene calls are TRBV12-3 or TRBV12-4 and TRBJ2-5; tentatively, D is TRBD1 (5 bases). The CDR3 has 13 residues. The CDR3 spells CASSYYRQETRYF. CDR3 sequence (DNA): TGTGCCAGCAGCTACTACAGGCAAGAGACCCGGTACTTC.

The rearrangement uses TRBV6-5 and TRBJ1-5, with a weak D call TRBD1 (5 bases). The CDR3 length is 15 residues. Germline assignment: CDR1 MNHEY and CDR2 SVGAGI. With 2 bases removed from V and 1 base from J, the gap between germline ends came to 9 bases. CDR3 sequence (DNA): TGTGCCAGCAGTTACGGGCAGGGAAGCAATCAGCCCCAGCATTTT. Protein product: CASSYGQGSNQPQHF.

This clonotype came up many times. The chain joins TRBV20-1 to TRBJ2-7; 8 bases align to TRBD2. Losses at the gene ends were 6 bases for V and 5 bases for J; bases not matched to a gene: 9. There are 13 residues in the CDR3. CDR1 is DFQATT, CDR2 SNEGSKA, per germline (reference sequence). The CDR3 is CSARRGASDEQYF. The CDR3 nucleotides are TGCAGTGCCAGGCGGGGGGCGAGCGACGAGCAGTACTTC.